Following are 10 T cell receptor beta chains from one sample sequenced in a study of cytomegalovirus exposure and HLA in healthy donors. TCRdb's table, derived via immunoSEQ multiplex PCR, lists solely in-frame clones and lacks some. The sample gives about 130,000 clones, nearly 90% of which show up once; over 3% is in the top ten. The sequenced sample was PBMCs. The origin of the receptors is a man between 25 and 39 years old in good health and CMV-seronegative.

This clone has a single count. The V call is TRBV5-6, the J call TRBJ2-1; tentatively, D is TRBD1 (6 bases). V lost 2 bases and J 0 bases, leaving 9 bases between the germline ends. Per the germline V gene, CDR1 is SGHDT and CDR2 is YYEEEE. The CDR3 length is 15 residues. CDR3 in DNA: TGTGCCAGCAGCTTCTCGACAGGCTCCTACAATGAGCAGTTCTTC. This sequence encodes CASSFSTGSYNEQFF. The whole variable domain, filled in from reference TRBV5-6 and TRBJ2-1, reads DAGVTQSPTHLIKTRGQQVTLRCSPKSGHDTVSWYQQALGQGPQFIFQYYEEEERQRGNFPDRFSGHQFPNYSSELNVNALLLGDSALYLCASSFSTGSYNEQFFGPGTRLTVL.

The chain employs TRBV11-2 and TRBJ2-7; the D gene is possibly TRBD1 (6 bases). This CDR3 is 15 amino acids long. Trimming stripped 4 bases from V and 5 bases from J, with 18 bases between. Germline V gene sequence: CDR1 SGHAT, CDR2 FQNNGV. The CDR3 coding sequence is TGTGCCAGCAGCTCATCGGGACAAAAACACGACGAGCAGTACTTC. It specifies CASSSSGQKHDEQYF. The full variable domain, with the rest looked up from reference TRBV11-2 and TRBJ2-7, is EAGVAQSPRYKIIEKRQSVAFWCNPISGHATLYWYQQILGQGPKLLIQFQNNGVVDDSQLPKDRFSAERLKGVDSTLKIQPAKLEDSAVYLCASSSSGQKHDEQYFGPGTRLTVT.

The rearrangement joins TRBV7-2 to TRBJ2-7; D remains unclear. The germline V gene has CDR1 SGHTA and CDR2 FQGNSA. CDR3 length: 13 residues. The V gene lost 0 bases and the J gene lost 1 base, with 4 bases spanning the gap. The CDR3 here is CASSLALSYEQYF. The CDR3 DNA follows: TGTGCCAGCAGCTTAGCTCTTTCCTACGAGCAGTACTTC.

The chain combines TRBV27 with TRBJ2-1; 8 bases agree with TRBD2. Germline assignment: CDR1 MNHEY and CDR2 SMNVEV (reference sequence). Germline trimming cut 5 bases from V and 2 bases from J; bases unmatched to any gene: 8. The CDR3 spans 16 residues. CDR3: CASSARPGLAYNEQFF. CDR3 coding DNA: TGTGCCAGCAGTGCGCGCCCGGGACTAGCCTACAATGAGCAGTTCTTC.

DNA for the CDR3: TGCGCCAGCAGCCAAGAGACGCGGACTGAAGCTTTCTTT. Translation: CASSQETRTEAFF. This chain connects TRBV4-3 to TRBJ1-1; D not resolved. Germline values: CDR1 LGHNA, CDR2 YSLEER. The CDR3 is 13 residues long. Trimming took off 0 bases at V and 5 bases at J, with 7 bases between the two ends.

The chain joins TRBV5-1 to TRBJ2-3, with D possibly matching TRBD2 (5 bases). The CDR3 spans 14 residues. V shed 0 bases and J shed 11 bases, with 16 bases lying between them. Germline CDR1 and CDR2: SGHRS and YFSETQ. The CDR3, as DNA: TGCGCCAGCAGCTTGGCCGCGGGCAGGCGCAGGCAGTATTTT. Its translation is CASSLAAGRRRQYF.

This clone was counted a few times. Other DNA sequences of this sample code for an identical CDR3. The rearrangement links TRBV2 to TRBJ1-5; possible D gene TRBD1, 6 bases. V was trimmed by 4 bases and J by 2 bases, leaving 6 bases between them. The germline CDR1 and CDR2 sequences are SNHLY and FYNNEI. The CDR3 loop spans 13 amino acids. CDR3 in DNA: TGTGCCAGCAGTGGACAGGGCAATCAGCCCCAGCATTTT. The encoded protein is CASSGQGNQPQHF.

The V and J genes are TRBV5-4 and TRBJ1-6, with TRBD1 as a possible D gene (5 bases). CDR3 length: 16 residues. Germline loops: CDR1 SGHNT, CDR2 YYREEE (reference sequence). V was pared by 5 bases and J by 0 bases, with 12 bases between. The CDR3 is CASRRDSSSYNSPLHF. CDR3 sequence (DNA): TGTGCCAGCAGAAGGGACTCAAGCTCCTATAATTCACCCCTCCACTTT.

This clone has more than one count but fewer than ten. The chain carries TRBV11-2 and TRBJ2-7, with D hard to call. V dropped 1 base and J dropped 6 bases, with 10 bases sitting between them. The CDR3 is made up of 13 amino acids. Looked up from germline, CDR1 is SGHAT and CDR2 is FQNNGV. The CDR3 coding sequence is TGTGCCAGCAGCTTAGCATCCAGTCTCGAGCAGTACTTC. Translation: CASSLASSLEQYF.

The chain is built from TRBV5-1 and TRBJ2-5; 12 positions agree with TRBD1. The CDR3 totals 15 residues. Germline V CDR1 and CDR2: SGHRS, YFSETQ. With 4 bases clipped from V and 5 bases from J, the junction kept 6 bases outside the gene matches. The CDR3 is CASSSGTGGDETQYF. CDR3 in DNA: TGCGCCAGCAGCAGCGGGACAGGGGGCGATGAGACCCAGTACTTC.